This T cell receptor (beta chain) came from a study of blood T cell repertoires in COVID-19. The CDR3 loop spans 14 amino acids. Germline assignment: CDR1 SGHRS and CDR2 YFSETQ. The junction had 6 bases not matched to a gene; V was cut back by 4 bases and J by 6 bases. Only in-frame clones appear in the TCRdb table, and some are missing; sequencing was by immunoSEQ multiplex PCR. The sample has approximately 93,000 clones, around 86% seen once. Sequencing was performed on peripheral blood. This TCR derives from a man in his fifties with active or convalescent COVID-19. The V gene is TRBV5-1, the J gene TRBJ2-7, with 11 bases matching TRBD1. CDR3 DNA: TGCGCCAGCAGCATGAGGACAGGGGGCTTCGAGCAGTACTTC. Its translation is CASSMRTGGFEQYF.